These 32 T cell receptor beta chains share one sample of origin, sequenced in a study of T-cell memory formation after mild COVID-19. In TCRdb, the 5' RACE reads were re-called with MiXCR into one record per CDR3 protein. The sample yields 75,000 to 95,000 distinct CDR3 sequences, 10% to 15% seen once. The sample was PBMCs or a T cell subset sorted from them (not recorded which). These receptors were collected from an adult woman who had mild COVID-19 (a few samples of this study predate the infection). Cell type and time point are not known.

This clonotype came up a few times. This chain uses TRBV4-1 with TRBJ2-1, with 10 nucleotides matching TRBD1. This CDR3 has 16 residues. V gave up 6 bases and J gave up 2 bases; unmatched junction bases: 7. CDR1 is MGHRA, CDR2 YSYEKL, per germline. CDR3 nucleotides: TGCGCCAGCAGTCGTACGACAGGGGGCCCCTACAATGAGCAGTTCTTC. Residues: CASSRTTGGPYNEQFF.

A few counts support this clonotype. The J gene is TRBJ1-3, the V gene TRBV19; possible D gene TRBD1, 5 bases. CDR1 and CDR2 from the germline V gene are LNHDA and SQIVND (reference sequence). This CDR3 is built from 15 residues. V was trimmed by 7 bases and J by 2 bases, leaving 15 bases between them. The CDR3 sequence is CASTPQGVPGNTIYF. The CDR3 region has the DNA TGTGCCAGTACCCCCCAGGGAGTACCTGGAAACACCATATATTTT.

This clonotype was counted a few times. The chain couples TRBV24-1 to TRBJ2-5; TRBD1 matches 10 bases. Trimming removed 8 bases from V and 3 bases from J; junction bases left unmatched: 5. CDR1 KGHDR and CDR2 SFDVKD come from the germline V gene. The CDR3 loop spans 14 amino acids. This chain's CDR3 is CATTRQGAEETQYF. The DNA of the CDR3 is TGTGCCACCACCAGACAGGGGGCGGAAGAGACCCAGTACTTC.

The chain joins TRBV7-9 to TRBJ2-1; TRBD2 aligns across 8 bases. The CDR3 is 16 amino acids. V dropped 1 base and J dropped 4; count of bases not matched to a gene: 6. In germline, CDR1 is SEHNR, CDR2 FQNEAQ (reference sequence). The CDR3 DNA reads as TGTGCCAGCAGCTTAGACACGGGGGGGAGGTACAATGAGCAGTTCTTC. Amino acid sequence: CASSLDTGGRYNEQFF.

The CDR3 region is CASSVQGGADTQYF. In DNA form, the CDR3 reads TGTGCCAGCAGCGTCCAGGGTGGGGCAGATACGCAGTATTTT. V usage is TRBV7-3 and J usage is TRBJ2-3, with D possibly matching TRBD1 (5 bases). The CDR3 length is 14 residues. V was clipped by 5 bases and J by 4 bases, with 13 bases between them. Germline V gene data show CDR1 as SGHTA and CDR2 as FQGTGA.

This chain links TRBV19 with TRBJ2-6; D possibly corresponds to TRBD1 (5 bases). V dropped 0 bases and J dropped 3 bases, with 9 bases sitting between them. The CDR3 runs to 16 residues. CDR1 is LNHDA, CDR2 SQIVND, per germline (reference sequence). The CDR3 protein is CASSIDFRVGANVLTF. CDR3 bases: TGTGCCAGTAGTATAGATTTCAGGGTTGGGGCCAACGTCCTGACTTTC.

This chain connects TRBV20-1 to TRBJ2-7, with a weak D call TRBD2 (6 bases). The CDR3 has 11 residues. The V and J ends lost 6 bases and 5 bases respectively, with 11 bases between them. The germline V gene has CDR1 DFQATT and CDR2 SNEGSKA (reference sequence). This chain's CDR3 is CSARLAHEQYF. The DNA of the CDR3 is TGCAGTGCGCGTCTAGCGCACGAGCAGTACTTC.

This clonotype has only a few counts. The CDR3 region is CATSDFGQSGHEQYF. As DNA, the CDR3 is TGTGCCACCAGTGATTTCGGCCAGTCGGGCCACGAGCAGTACTTC. The chain links TRBV24-1 to TRBJ2-7; D is unresolved. The germline CDR1 and CDR2 sequences are KGHDR and SFDVKD. The V end lost 1 base, the J end lost 5 bases, and 14 bases lay between the germline ends. The CDR3 runs to 15 residues.

The chain uses TRBV5-5 and TRBJ2-2; D might be TRBD1 (6 bases). Germline-derived CDR1 and CDR2 are SGHKS and YYEKEE (reference sequence). The CDR3 length is 15 residues. Trimming stripped 0 bases from V and 6 bases from J, with 12 bases between. CDR3 sequence (DNA): TGTGCCAGCAGCTTGGTAGGACAGACTGCCGGGGAGCTGTTTTTT. Translation gives CASSLVGQTAGELFF.

This chain connects TRBV7-2 to TRBJ2-1; perhaps TRBD1 as D (6 bases). The CDR3 covers 14 residues. Trimming took 5 bases from V and 15 from J, leaving 23 bases between them. CDR1 and CDR2 (germline): SGHTA, FQGNSA. DNA for the CDR3: TGTGCCAGCAGCCCAGAGTTTACGGACAGAGGAGCGTTCTTC. Translating it yields CASSPEFTDRGAFF.

The chain couples TRBV4-2 to TRBJ2-5; TRBD2 aligns across 11 bases. After removal of 4 bases from V and 7 bases from J, the junction contained 8 bases not matched to a gene. This CDR3 is built from 15 residues. Looked up from germline, CDR1 is LGHNA and CDR2 is YNFKEQ. DNA for the CDR3: TGTGCCAGCAGCCTGACTAGCGGGGAACCAAGGACCCAGTACTTC. Amino acid sequence: CASSLTSGEPRTQYF.

Only a few counts were recorded for this clonotype. The rearrangement links TRBV4-2 to TRBJ2-1; D call uncertain. The germline V gene has CDR1 LGHNA and CDR2 YNFKEQ. CDR3 length equals 14 residues. V was shortened by 0 bases and J by 4 bases, with 7 bases between the two germline ends. The CDR3 region is CASSQDRLYNEQFF. CDR3 coding DNA: TGTGCCAGCAGCCAAGATCGGCTATACAATGAGCAGTTCTTC.

In this sample, this clonotype turned up many times. The rearrangement joins TRBV6-5 to TRBJ2-7, with a possible D match to TRBD1 (6 bases). The CDR3 totals 14 residues. Germline values: CDR1 MNHEY, CDR2 SVGAGI. The V end lost 0 bases, the J end lost 6 bases, and 12 bases lay between the germline ends. CDR3 loop: CASSYSRQEGEQYF. DNA for the CDR3: TGTGCCAGCAGTTACTCGAGACAGGAAGGCGAGCAGTACTTC.

This clonotype was detected only a few times. The rearrangement uses TRBV14 and TRBJ2-1; 10 bases are shared with TRBD2. Germline assignment: CDR1 SGHDN and CDR2 FVKESK. CDR3 length: 21 residues. The J segment lost 4 bases and the V segment lost 4 bases, leaving 22 bases of the junction unmatched. DNA of the CDR3: TGTGCCAGCAGCCCTCAATTTGAGTCTAGCGGGAGTTTTAGGTTTTACAATGAGCAGTTCTTC. It is translated as CASSPQFESSGSFRFYNEQFF.

The V gene is TRBV7-9, the J gene TRBJ1-1, with D possibly TRBD1 on 5 matching bases. The germline V and J ends were trimmed by 3 bases and 7 bases, with 12 bases remaining between them. Germline CDR1 reads SEHNR; CDR2 reads FQNEAQ (reference sequence). CDR3 length: 13 residues. DNA for the CDR3: TGTGCCAGCAGCTTCCGCAGGGATGTTGAAGCTTTCTTT. Translated, it gives CASSFRRDVEAFF.

This clonotype was observed a handful of times. The chain combines TRBV7-2 with TRBJ2-3; D uncertain. Trimming removed 1 base at V and 2 bases at J, with 10 bases between. The CDR3 spans 15 residues. Germline CDR1 and CDR2: SGHTA and FQGNSA. The CDR3 sequence: CASSLGPFLTDTQYF. The CDR3, as DNA: TGTGCCAGCAGCTTAGGGCCTTTCCTCACAGATACGCAGTATTTT.

This clonotype was recorded a few times. The chain uses TRBV4-2 and TRBJ2-7; the D gene could be TRBD1 or TRBD2 (5 bases each). There are 15 residues in the CDR3. Trimming left V 0 bases short and J 4 bases short, with 13 bases between. Per the germline V gene, CDR1 is LGHNA and CDR2 is YNFKEQ. CDR3 DNA sequence: TGTGCCAGCAGCCAAGAATACGGGGCTGTGTACGAGCAGTACTTC. Its protein is CASSQEYGAVYEQYF.

CDR3 in DNA: TGTGCCAGCAGTTCGGGACAGGGGGAGCTGTTTTTT. Translated: CASSSGQGELFF. The chain employs TRBV12-3 or TRBV12-4 and TRBJ2-2; 7 bases match TRBD1. The CDR3 covers 12 residues. The J segment lost 8 bases and the V segment lost 4 bases, leaving 1 base of the junction unmatched.

A few counts support this clonotype. The chain carries TRBV27 and TRBJ1-5, with D maybe TRBD1 (6 bases). Trimming removed 5 bases from V and 4 bases from J, with 15 bases in between. The CDR3 has 15 amino acids. Germline CDR1 is MNHEY and CDR2 is SMNVEV (reference sequence). For the CDR3, the DNA is TGTGCCAGCAGTCCCGGCGGGGGCCCAAATCAGCCCCAGCATTTT. This gives the protein CASSPGGGPNQPQHF.

This clonotype has only a few counts. The chain couples TRBV7-9 to TRBJ2-5; 12 nucleotides align to TRBD2. Losses at the gene ends were 0 bases for V and 5 bases for J; bases not matched to a gene: 4. Germline V gene lookup returns CDR1 SEHNR and CDR2 FQNEAQ (reference sequence). This CDR3 region has 16 residues. CDR3 bases: TGTGCCAGCAGCTTAGCCGGACTAGCGGGAATCGAGACCCAGTACTTC. This codes for CASSLAGLAGIETQYF.

The V gene is TRBV10-3, the J gene TRBJ2-7, with no clear D. V lost 2 bases to trimming and J lost 5 bases, with 7 bases between them. The CDR3 consists of 12 residues. CDR1 and CDR2 from the germline V gene are ENHRY and SYGVKD. CDR3 loop: CAISEPVDEQYF. In DNA, the CDR3 is TGTGCCATCAGTGAGCCAGTTGACGAGCAGTACTTC.

The chain carries TRBV4-1 and TRBJ2-7, with D possibly being TRBD1 or TRBD2 (6 bases each). CDR3 size: 17 residues. Germline V CDR1 and CDR2: MGHRA, YSYEKL. Trimming left V 0 bases short and J 2 bases short, with 17 bases between. The CDR3 nucleotides read TGCGCCAGCAGCCAAGATCTGGGGGGCGGGACTCCCTACGAGCAGTACTTC. It specifies CASSQDLGGGTPYEQYF.

This clonotype appeared a few times. The chain carries TRBV12-3 or TRBV12-4 and TRBJ1-1; no firm D call. CDR3 length equals 13 residues. The V end lost 1 base, the J end lost 4 bases, and 7 bases lay between the germline ends. The CDR3 bases are TGTGCCAGCAGTTTAGGGGAGGGCACTGAAGCTTTCTTT. Protein product: CASSLGEGTEAFF.

The chain carries TRBV7-8 and TRBJ2-3; 8 positions match TRBD2. Germline assignment: CDR1 SGHVS and CDR2 FQNEAQ. The CDR3 is 16 residues long. The V and J ends lost 5 bases and 0 bases, in that order; junction bases with no gene match: 7. The CDR3: CASSPLSGGSTDTQYF. The CDR3 bases are TGTGCCAGCAGCCCCCTTTCGGGGGGGAGCACAGATACGCAGTATTTT. Full variable domain (rest looked up from reference TRBV7-8 and TRBJ2-3): GAGVSQSPRYKVAKRGQDVALRCDPISGHVSLFWYQQALGQGPEFLTYFQNEAQLDKSGLPSDRFFAERPEGSVSTLKIQRTQQEDSAVYLCASSPLSGGSTDTQYFGPGTRLTVL.

This clonotype was recorded a few times. The chain couples TRBV19 to TRBJ1-1; D gene unclear. The CDR3 consists of 15 residues. The germline V gene encodes CDR1 LNHDA and CDR2 SQIVND (reference sequence). V gave up 5 bases and J gave up 0 bases, with 13 bases separating them. CDR3 sequence reads: CASSSLSAMNTEAFF. Written as DNA, the CDR3 is TGTGCCAGTAGTTCCCTCTCGGCTATGAACACTGAAGCTTTCTTT.

This clonotype was recorded a few times. CDR3 region: CASSPGLSPWGEQYF. The CDR3 coding sequence is TGTGCCAGCAGTCCGGGACTCTCCCCTTGGGGGGAGCAGTACTTC. V and J are TRBV2 and TRBJ2-7; tentatively, D is TRBD2 (6 bases). The CDR3 loop spans 15 amino acids. Germline CDR1 and CDR2: SNHLY and FYNNEI. V shed 5 bases and J shed 7 bases, with 21 bases lying between them. Using reference TRBV2 and TRBJ2-7 for the parts outside the CDR3, the full variable domain is EPEVTQTPSHQVTQMGQEVILRCVPISNHLYFYWYRQILGQKVEFLVSFYNNEISEKSEIFDDQFSVERPDGSNFTLKIRSTKLEDSAMYFCASSPGLSPWGEQYFGPGTRLTVT.

The chain uses TRBV12-3 or TRBV12-4 and TRBJ2-3; 10 nucleotides agree with TRBD2. This CDR3 is 16 amino acids long. V shed 2 bases and J 2 bases; nucleotides not matched to a gene: 4. This chain's CDR3 is CASSLSSGGLTDTQYF. The CDR3 nucleotides read TGTGCCAGCAGTTTAAGTAGCGGGGGGCTCACAGATACGCAGTATTTT.

The J gene is TRBJ2-1, the V gene TRBV12-3 or TRBV12-4; no clear D. Trimming left V 6 bases short and J 0 bases short, with 12 bases between. The CDR3 has 15 residues. Here the CDR3 reads CASRTTSSSYNEQFF. The CDR3 region has the DNA TGTGCCAGCAGGACAACTTCGAGCTCCTACAATGAGCAGTTCTTC.

This sequence joins TRBV6-6 and TRBJ2-1, with 10 positions matching TRBD2. Per germline, CDR1 MNHNY and CDR2 SVGAGI (reference sequence). V was clipped by 0 bases and J by 9 bases; unmatched bases: 5. The CDR3 extends over 15 amino acids. The CDR3 coding sequence is TGTGCCAGCAGTTACTCTCTAGCGGGAGAAAGTGAGCAGTTCTTC. Translating gives CASSYSLAGESEQFF.

This chain links TRBV4-3 with TRBJ2-7; the match to TRBD2 covers 10 bases. The V gene's germline CDR1 is LGHNA and CDR2 YSLEER. V was clipped by 1 base and J by 7 bases; unmatched bases: 10. The CDR3 contains 16 residues. As DNA, the CDR3 is TGCGCCAGCAGCCAAGGGAGGCTAGCGGGAGCGGGAGAGCAGTACTTC. Its translation: CASSQGRLAGAGEQYF.

Only a few counts were recorded for this clonotype. The gene calls are TRBV20-1 and TRBJ2-7; TRBD2 matches 9 bases. Germline V gene data show CDR1 as DFQATT and CDR2 as SNEGSKA (reference sequence). The V segment lost 1 base and the J segment 3 bases; nucleotides outside the gene matches: 7. This CDR3 spans 15 amino acids. The CDR3 loop reads CSARGAGGLIYEQYF. The CDR3 DNA reads as TGCAGTGCTAGAGGAGCGGGGGGCCTGATCTACGAGCAGTACTTC.

This clonotype turned up a few times. The chain is built from TRBV9 and TRBJ2-1, with unresolved D. Trimming took 2 bases from V and 8 from J, leaving 8 bases between them. The CDR3 covers 12 residues. Germline V gives CDR1 SGDLS, CDR2 YYNGEE. The CDR3 loop reads CASSVNWYEQFF. DNA for the CDR3: TGTGCCAGCAGCGTCAATTGGTATGAGCAGTTCTTC.